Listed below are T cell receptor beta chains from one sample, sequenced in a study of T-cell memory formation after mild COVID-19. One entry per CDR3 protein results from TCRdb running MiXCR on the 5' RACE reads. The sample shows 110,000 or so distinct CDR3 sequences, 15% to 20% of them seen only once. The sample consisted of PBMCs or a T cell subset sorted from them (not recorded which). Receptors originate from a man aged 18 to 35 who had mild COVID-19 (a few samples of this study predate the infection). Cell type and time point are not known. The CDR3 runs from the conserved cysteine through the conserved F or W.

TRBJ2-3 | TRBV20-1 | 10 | CSGSSVTQYF
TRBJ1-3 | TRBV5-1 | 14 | CASSLIDGGNTIYF
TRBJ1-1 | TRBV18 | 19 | CASSPPLVYREWGDYEAFF
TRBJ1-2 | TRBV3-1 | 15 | CASSQTSVAAYGYTF
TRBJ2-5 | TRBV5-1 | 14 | CASSLVAGPETQYF
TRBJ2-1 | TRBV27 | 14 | CASGRHRSYNEQFF
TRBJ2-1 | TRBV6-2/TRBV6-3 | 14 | CASSYSIGGPEQFF
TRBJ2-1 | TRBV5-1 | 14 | CASSIDALALEQFF
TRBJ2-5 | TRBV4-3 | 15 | CASSHNRDLQETQYF
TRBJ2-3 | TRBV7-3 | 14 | CASSQTGGGDTQYF
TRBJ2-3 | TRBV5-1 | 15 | CASSTRLSGTDTQYF
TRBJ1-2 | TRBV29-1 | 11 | CSVARSYGYTF
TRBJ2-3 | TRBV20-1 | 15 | CSATGTARGTDTQYF
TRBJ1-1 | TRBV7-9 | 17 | CASSSTSGANMNTEAFF
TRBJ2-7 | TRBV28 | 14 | CASSLSQGSYEQYF
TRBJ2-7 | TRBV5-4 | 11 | CASSLRGEQYF
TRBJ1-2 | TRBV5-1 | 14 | CASSSDRSYYGYTF
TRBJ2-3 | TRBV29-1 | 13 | CSVVGFDTDTQYF
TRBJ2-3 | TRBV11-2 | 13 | CASSLVVTDTQYF
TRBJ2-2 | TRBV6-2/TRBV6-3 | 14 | CASRYHENTGELFF
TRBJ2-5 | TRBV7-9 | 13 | CASSRDVEETQYF
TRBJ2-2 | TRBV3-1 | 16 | CASISSGTGKVGELFF
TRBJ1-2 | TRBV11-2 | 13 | CASSSRAPYGYTF
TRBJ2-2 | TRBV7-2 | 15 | CASSPPLARAGELFF
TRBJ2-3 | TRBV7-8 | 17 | CASLDGPRQVSTDTQYF
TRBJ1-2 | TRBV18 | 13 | CASSPWGNYGYTF
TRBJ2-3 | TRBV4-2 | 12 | CASSQPADTQYF
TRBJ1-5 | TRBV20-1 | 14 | CSARDGGRNQPQHF
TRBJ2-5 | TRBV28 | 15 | CASSPDTANVETQYF
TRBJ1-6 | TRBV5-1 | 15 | CASSLSGRARSPLHF
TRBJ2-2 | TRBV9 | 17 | CASSVEYGAVNTGELFF
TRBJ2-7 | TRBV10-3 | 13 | CAISDVKAYEQYF
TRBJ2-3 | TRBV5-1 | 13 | CASSLAVTDTQYF
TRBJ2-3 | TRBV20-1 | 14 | CSALQGFSTDTQYF
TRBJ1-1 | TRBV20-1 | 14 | CSAPSASSYTEAFF
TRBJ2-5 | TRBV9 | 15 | CASSVASGFQETQYF
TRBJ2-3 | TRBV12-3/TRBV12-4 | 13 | CAVGQGVEDTQYF
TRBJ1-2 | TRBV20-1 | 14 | CSARPPEGPRGYTF
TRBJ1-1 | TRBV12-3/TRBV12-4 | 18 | CASSWRGRGLLMNTEAFF
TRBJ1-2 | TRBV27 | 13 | CASSFRSNYGYTF
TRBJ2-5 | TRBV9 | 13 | CASSVGGGETQYF
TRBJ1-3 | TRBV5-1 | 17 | CASSLDAGKKPGNTIYF
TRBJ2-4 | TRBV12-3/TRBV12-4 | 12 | CASSLGVGIQYF
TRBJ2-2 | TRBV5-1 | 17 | CASSDPGTGGNTGELFF
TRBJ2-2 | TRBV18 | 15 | CASSPRGSNTGELFF
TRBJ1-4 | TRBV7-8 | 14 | CASTSLPNPGKLFF
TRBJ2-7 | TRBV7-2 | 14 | CASSPYRGLDEQYF
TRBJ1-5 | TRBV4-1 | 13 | CASSQEGAGSQHF
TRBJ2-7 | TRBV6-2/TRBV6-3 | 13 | CASSYPGFYEQYF
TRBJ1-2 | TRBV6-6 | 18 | CASSYSSGHHGENYGYTF
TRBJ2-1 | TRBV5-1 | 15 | CASSLGGGAYNEQFF